A selection of T cell receptor beta chains follows, all from one sample in a study of beta chain features in type 1 diabetes. Measured with immunoSEQ multiplex PCR; TCRdb has only the in-frame clones, and not every one. The table shows about 350,000 clones, with around 20% occurring only once. The specimen was naive CD4+ T cells from blood. Receptor source: a woman between 18 and 30 years old in good health. The CDR3 runs from the conserved cysteine through the conserved F or W. Fields, in order: J gene, D gene, V gene, clone size, CDR3 DNA, CDR3 protein. A D gene is named only where the DNA matches it firmly. Size values are once, few and many counts, or a class for expanded clones, and some rows have none.

>TRBJ1-1|TRBD1|TRBV30|few
TGTGCCTGGGGACAGGGGGTCTTGAACACTGAAGCTTTCTTT
CAWGQGVLNTEAFF
>TRBJ2-7|TRBD1|TRBV7-2|-
TGTGCCAGCAGCTTACCAGGGGGCGAGCAGTACTTC
CASSLPGGEQYF
>TRBJ2-7|-|TRBV5-1|-
TGCGCCAGCAGCTTGGCGGGACTTTACGAGCAGTACTTC
CASSLAGLYEQYF
>TRBJ2-5|TRBD1|TRBV29-1|-
TGCAGCGTTGTAGGACAGGGAGAGACCCAGTACTTC
CSVVGQGETQYF
>TRBJ2-7|-|TRBV4-1|few
TGCGCCAGCAGCCAAGATTCCCTCTCCTACGAGCAGTACTTC
CASSQDSLSYEQYF
>TRBJ1-4|TRBD1|TRBV9|-
TGTGCCAGCAGCGCGGGAGGGACAGTCCCGAATGAAAAACTGTTTTTT
CASSAGGTVPNEKLFF
>TRBJ2-1|-|TRBV11-2|-
TGTGCCAGCAGCTTAGACGCAGGGGCACCCTACAATGAGCAGTTCTTC
CASSLDAGAPYNEQFF
>TRBJ2-5|TRBD2|TRBV5-4|-
TGTGCCAGCAGCTCCGGGACTAGCAACGGAGAGACCCAGTACTTC
CASSSGTSNGETQYF
>TRBJ2-1|-|TRBV30|-
TGTGCCTTCCAACGGTCCAATGAGCAGTTCTTC
CAFQRSNEQFF
>TRBJ2-3|-|TRBV5-4|-
TGTGCCAGCAGCCCACCGACTGGTACAGATACGCAGTATTTT
CASSPPTGTDTQYF
>TRBJ2-1|TRBD2|TRBV11-1|-
TGTGCCAGCAGCCAGGGACTAGTCGGTGAGCAGTTCTTC
CASSQGLVGEQFF
>TRBJ2-2|-|TRBV7-2|-
TGTGCCAGCAGCTCTAGAGTACTCAACACCGGGGAGCTGTTTTTT
CASSSRVLNTGELFF
>TRBJ1-2|-|TRBV9|-
TGTGCCAGCAGCGTAGGTGGGGGCGCGAGTGGCTACACCTTC
CASSVGGGASGYTF
>TRBJ2-3|TRBD2|TRBV27|-
TGTGCCAGCAGTTCTAAGGGACTAGGAGCGTATTTT
CASSSKGLGAYF
>TRBJ2-7|-|TRBV18|few
TGTGCCAGCTCACCGGGGAGGAACTACGAGCAGTACTTC
CASSPGRNYEQYF
>TRBJ2-1|-|TRBV30|few
TGTGCCTGGAGTCGCTACAATGAGCAGTTCTTC
CAWSRYNEQFF
>TRBJ2-5|TRBD2|TRBV30|-
TGTGCCTGGAGTGTGGGGGGGGGTGAGACCCAGTACTTC
CAWSVGGGETQYF
>TRBJ2-7|TRBD2|TRBV5-5|few
TGTGCCAGCAGCAGACTAGCGGGACCCTCCTACGAGCAGTACTTC
CASSRLAGPSYEQYF